This is a list of T cell receptor beta chains from one sample in a study of T-cell memory formation after mild COVID-19. TCRdb re-called the 5' RACE reads through MiXCR, storing one row per CDR3 protein. The table includes hundreds of thousands of distinct CDR3 sequences, 25% to 30% detected once. Sequencing was done on a sample of PBMCs or a T cell subset sorted from them (not recorded which). These receptors all come from an adult woman who had mild COVID-19 (a few samples of this study predate the infection). Cell type and time point are not known. Each CDR3 is given without its conserved first and last residue. The order of the fields is V gene, clone size, J gene, D gene, CDR3 protein. The D gene is left open where the match is weak. Not all rows give a size; the values are once, few, many and, for expanded clones, a class.

TRBV7-6	.	TRBJ2-1	TRBD2	ASSSSGGAVYNEQF
TRBV4-1	.	TRBJ2-3	TRBD2	ASSLGPGTSESTDTQY
TRBV3-1	.	TRBJ2-7	TRBD2	ASRRTSGGHDFYEQY
TRBV24-1	few	TRBJ2-5	TRBD2	ATSSSGPQETQY
TRBV24-1	few	TRBJ2-1	.	ATSDYMGPQSEQF
TRBV9	.	TRBJ2-1	.	ASSAEAASYNEQF
TRBV20-1	.	TRBJ2-7	.	SARGPAGEQY
TRBV10-3	few	TRBJ2-5	.	AITRDLQETQY
TRBV7-2	.	TRBJ2-1	.	ASSRRGLDNEQF
TRBV11-2	few	TRBJ2-1	.	ASSLRFGGTPDNEQF
TRBV21-1	.	TRBJ1-6	.	ASSNRDFKPLH
TRBV24-1	.	TRBJ2-2	.	ATSRGTGELF
TRBV7-9	.	TRBJ2-7	TRBD1	ASSFGGTGVEQY
TRBV12-3/TRBV12-4	.	TRBJ2-3	.	ASSLSGGRGFADTQY
TRBV24-1	.	TRBJ2-5	.	ATRETGRGETQY
TRBV12-3/TRBV12-4	few	TRBJ2-1	TRBD2	ASSWGLADNEQF
TRBV20-1	.	TRBJ2-5	.	SARDTGGGQETQY
TRBV12-3/TRBV12-4	.	TRBJ2-1	TRBD1	ASSPGQGGLDEQF
TRBV14	few	TRBJ2-3	.	ASSQDRLATSTDTQY
TRBV29-1	.	TRBJ1-1	.	SVPGGTEAF
TRBV7-8	.	TRBJ2-1	TRBD2	ASSYLTSGSNNEQF
TRBV20-1	.	TRBJ1-6	.	SARARHGDNSPLH
TRBV20-1	.	TRBJ1-4	.	SAGRYRNEKLF
TRBV12-3/TRBV12-4	few	TRBJ2-6	.	ASSPGRYSGANVLT
TRBV4-1	once	TRBJ1-2	TRBD1	ASSQEGRGRVYGYT
TRBV5-4	few	TRBJ2-1	TRBD2	ASNLGTSGGAYNEQF
TRBV18	.	TRBJ1-1	.	ASSRTEYTEAF
TRBV5-6	few	TRBJ1-3	.	ASSLDGAGISGNTIY
TRBV20-1	few	TRBJ1-5	.	SARPRTWNQPQH
TRBV20-1	.	TRBJ2-3	.	SASLLGNEPDTQY
TRBV21-1	.	TRBJ2-7	.	ASSKDSNPGLHYEQY
TRBV20-1	.	TRBJ1-3	.	SARPWASGNTIY
TRBV15	many	TRBJ2-7	.	ATSRGRDRYEQY
TRBV9	once	TRBJ2-7	.	ASSVDATVYEQY
TRBV7-8	.	TRBJ2-1	.	ASSFGGIRGEQF
TRBV5-1	.	TRBJ2-1	.	ASSLGWGDEQF
TRBV7-6	few	TRBJ2-3	TRBD1	ASSFTQGASDTQY
TRBV5-1	.	TRBJ1-1	TRBD1	ASSIRQGGNTEAF
TRBV5-4	many	TRBJ2-4	.	ASSLKGVKNIQY